This T cell receptor beta chain was sequenced for a study of T cell changes during pregnancy in multiple sclerosis. Germline trimming cut 1 base from V and 4 bases from J; bases unmatched to any gene: 4. CDR3 size: 15 residues. Germline-derived CDR1 and CDR2 are SNHLY and FYNNEI. Produced via immunoSEQ multiplex PCR; TCRdb's table is partial and in-frame only. The sample yields about 31,000 clones, around 93% seen once. The genes are TRBV2 and TRBJ2-3, with 8 bases lining up with TRBD2. This receptor was obtained from a female donor with multiple sclerosis, enrolled in a pregnancy study. The sequences come from CD4+ T cells from peripheral blood mononuclear cells, collected in the second trimester of pregnancy. The CDR3 nucleotides read TGTGCCAGCAGTGAAGAGAGCGGGAGCGCAGATACGCAGTATTTT. This translates into CASSEESGSADTQYF.